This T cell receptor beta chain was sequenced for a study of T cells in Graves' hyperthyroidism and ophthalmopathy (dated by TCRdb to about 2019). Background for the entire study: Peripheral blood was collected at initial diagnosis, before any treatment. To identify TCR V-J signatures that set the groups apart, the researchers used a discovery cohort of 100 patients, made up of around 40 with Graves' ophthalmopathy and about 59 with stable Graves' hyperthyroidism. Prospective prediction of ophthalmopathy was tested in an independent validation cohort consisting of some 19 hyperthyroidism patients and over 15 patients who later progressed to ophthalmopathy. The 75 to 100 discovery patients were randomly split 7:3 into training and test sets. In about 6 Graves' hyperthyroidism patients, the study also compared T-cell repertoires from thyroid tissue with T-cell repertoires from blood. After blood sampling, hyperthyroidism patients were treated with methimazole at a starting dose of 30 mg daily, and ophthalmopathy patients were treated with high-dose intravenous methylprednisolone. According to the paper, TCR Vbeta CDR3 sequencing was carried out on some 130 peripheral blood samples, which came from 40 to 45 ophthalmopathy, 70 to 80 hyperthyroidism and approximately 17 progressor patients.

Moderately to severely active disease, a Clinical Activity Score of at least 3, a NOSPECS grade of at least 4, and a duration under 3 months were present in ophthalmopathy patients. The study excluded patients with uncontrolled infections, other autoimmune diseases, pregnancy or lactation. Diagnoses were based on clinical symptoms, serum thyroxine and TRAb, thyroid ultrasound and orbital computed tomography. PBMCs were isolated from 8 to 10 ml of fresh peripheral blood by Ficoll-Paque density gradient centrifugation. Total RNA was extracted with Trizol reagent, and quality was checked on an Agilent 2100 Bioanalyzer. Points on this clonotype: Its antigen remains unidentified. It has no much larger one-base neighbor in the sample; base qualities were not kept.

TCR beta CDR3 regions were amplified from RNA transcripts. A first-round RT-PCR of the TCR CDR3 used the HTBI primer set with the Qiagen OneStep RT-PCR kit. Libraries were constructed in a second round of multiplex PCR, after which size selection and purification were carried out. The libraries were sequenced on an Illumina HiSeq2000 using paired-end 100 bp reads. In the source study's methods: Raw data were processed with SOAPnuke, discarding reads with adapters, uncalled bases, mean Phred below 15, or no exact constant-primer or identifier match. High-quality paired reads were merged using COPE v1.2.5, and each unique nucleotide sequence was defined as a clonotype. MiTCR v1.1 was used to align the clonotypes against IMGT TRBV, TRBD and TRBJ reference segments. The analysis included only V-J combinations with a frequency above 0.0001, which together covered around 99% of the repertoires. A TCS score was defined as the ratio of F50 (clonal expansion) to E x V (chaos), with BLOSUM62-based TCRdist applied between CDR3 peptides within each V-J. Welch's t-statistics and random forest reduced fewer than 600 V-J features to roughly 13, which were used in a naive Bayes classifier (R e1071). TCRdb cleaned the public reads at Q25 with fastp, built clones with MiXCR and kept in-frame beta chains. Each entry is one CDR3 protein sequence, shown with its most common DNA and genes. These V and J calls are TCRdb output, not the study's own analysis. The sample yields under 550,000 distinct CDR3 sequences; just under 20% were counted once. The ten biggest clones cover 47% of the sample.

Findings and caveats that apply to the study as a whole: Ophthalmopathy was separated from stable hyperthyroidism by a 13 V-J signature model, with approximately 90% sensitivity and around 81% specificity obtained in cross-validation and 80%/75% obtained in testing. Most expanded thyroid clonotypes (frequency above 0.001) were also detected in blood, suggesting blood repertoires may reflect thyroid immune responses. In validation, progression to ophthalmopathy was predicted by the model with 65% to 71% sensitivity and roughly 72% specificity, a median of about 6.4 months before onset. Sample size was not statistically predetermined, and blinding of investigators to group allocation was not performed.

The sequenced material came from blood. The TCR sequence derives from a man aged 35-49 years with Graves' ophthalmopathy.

The CDR3 is CASSVAGTGVNSPLHF. The DNA sequence is TGTGCCAGCAGCGTAGCGGGGACAGGGGTTAATTCACCCCTCCACTTT. The V gene is TRBV9 and the J gene is TRBJ1-6; 10 middle bases align to TRBD1. Its CDR3 holds 16 amino acids, cysteine through phenylalanine. Only the CDR3 DNA is retained, 48 bases long and in frame from the first base. CDR1 and CDR2, looked up from the germline V gene, are SGDLS and YYNGEE. V is trimmed back by 0 bases and J by 6 bases, and the junction contains 3 bases that no gene match accounts for.